This is a list of T cell receptor beta chains from one sample in a study of post-analysis software for immune sequencing data. TCRdb processed the PCR reads anew with MiXCR; each CDR3 protein has one entry. The sample carries 450,000 or so distinct CDR3 sequences, roughly 45% recorded once. Sequencing used blood. These TCRs come from a girl under 18 with multiple sclerosis. Both conserved end residues are part of each CDR3. The order of the fields is J gene, clone size, V gene, CDR3 length, D gene, CDR3 DNA, CDR3 protein. D genes are given only for firm matches. Part of the rows lack a size; the others show once, few, many or a class for expanded clones.

>TRBJ2-3|.|TRBV3-1|16|.
TGTGCCAGCAGCGAAGCAGGAGCGGGCGGATGGTATACGCAGTATTTT
CASSEAGAGGWYTQYF
>TRBJ2-3|few|TRBV12-3/TRBV12-4|11|.
TGTGCCAGCAGTACGGAAGATACGCAGTATTTT
CASSTEDTQYF
>TRBJ1-6|few|TRBV7-9|16|.
TGTGCCAGCAGCTTACGGGGGAGGCAGGGGAATTCACCCCTCCACTTT
CASSLRGRQGNSPLHF
>TRBJ2-1|.|TRBV10-2|17|.
TGCGCCAGCAGTGAGTCGGCTGTAGAGAGCTCCTACAATGAGCAGTTCTTC
CASSESAVESSYNEQFF
>TRBJ1-5|.|TRBV20-1|12|.
TGCAGTGCTGGAGACAGGAATCAGCCCCAGCATTTT
CSAGDRNQPQHF
>TRBJ2-7|few|TRBV4-1|14|.
TGCGCCAGCAGCCAAGCGGGACCGGACTTCGAGCAGTACTTC
CASSQAGPDFEQYF
>TRBJ2-3|.|TRBV12-3/TRBV12-4|15|.
TGTGCCAGCAGTATAGGGGGACTTCGCACAGATACGCAGTATTTT
CASSIGGLRTDTQYF
>TRBJ1-1|few|TRBV5-1|16|TRBD1
TGCGCCAGCAGCTTGGGGCCCGGGACAGTTAACACTGAAGCTTTCTTT
CASSLGPGTVNTEAFF
>TRBJ2-7|.|TRBV29-1|14|.
TGCAGCGTTATTAGAAGCTATAGCTCCTACGAGCAGTACTTC
CSVIRSYSSYEQYF
>TRBJ2-7|.|TRBV25-1|15|TRBD2
TGTGCCAGCAGTAGGCAGCGGGAGAGCTCCTACGAGCAGTACTTC
CASSRQRESSYEQYF
>TRBJ2-1|.|TRBV9|18|TRBD2
TGTGCCAGCAGTACCCCCTGGCTAGCGGGAGCGGACTACAATGAGCAGTTCTTC
CASSTPWLAGADYNEQFF